The 11 T cell receptor beta chains below were found in one sample sequenced in a study of blood T cell repertoires in COVID-19. Profiled with immunoSEQ multiplex PCR; TCRdb holds only in-frame clones, not every one. The sample yields under 150,000 clones, 88% seen once. Material for sequencing was peripheral blood. Receptor source: a human donor in a cohort sampled during active COVID-19.

A few counts support this clone. This chain links TRBV28 with TRBJ1-1, with a weak D call TRBD1 (5 bases). Germline V gene lookup returns CDR1 MDHEN and CDR2 SYDVKM. The length of the CDR3 is 15 residues. Trimming stripped 6 bases from V and 1 base from J, with 15 bases between. Here the CDR3 DNA reads TGTGCCAGCAGGCGGTGGGGACTGACGAACACTGAAGCTTTCTTT. It is translated as CASRRWGLTNTEAFF.

This clone was counted a few times. The V call is TRBV10-1, the J call TRBJ2-2; 11 bases are a match to TRBD2. With V trimmed by 5 bases and J by 8 bases, 7 bases remained unmatched. The germline gives CDR1 WNHNN, CDR2 SYGVQD (reference sequence). The CDR3 is 15 residues long. CDR3 amino acids: CASSSTSGVPGELFF. CDR3 DNA sequence: TGCGCCAGCAGTTCGACTAGCGGGGTTCCGGGGGAGCTGTTTTTT.

The genes are TRBV6-4 and TRBJ2-7; tentative D call: TRBD1 (6 bases). Germline-derived CDR1 and CDR2 are MRHNA and SNTAGT. The V and J ends lost 3 bases and 6 bases respectively, with 12 bases between them. This CDR3 is built from 13 residues. The CDR3 loop reads CASSEGEQGEQYF. CDR3 DNA: TGTGCCAGCAGTGAAGGAGAACAGGGCGAGCAGTACTTC.

J is TRBJ1-4 and V is TRBV27, with 9 bases fitting TRBD1. Per germline, CDR1 MNHEY and CDR2 SMNVEV (reference sequence). CDR3 length: 15 residues. The V gene end was trimmed by 4 bases and the J gene end by 4 bases; junction bases not matched to a gene: 4. The CDR3 here is CASSSQGAGNEKLFF. The CDR3 DNA follows: TGTGCCAGCAGTTCACAGGGGGCGGGTAATGAAAAACTGTTTTTT. The variable domain in full, with the rest retrieved from reference TRBV27 and TRBJ1-4, is EAQVTQNPRYLITVTGKKLTVTCSQNMNHEYMSWYRQDPGLGLRQIYYSMNVEVTDKGDVPEGYKVSRKEKRNFPLILESPSPNQTSLYFCASSSQGAGNEKLFFGSGTQLSVL.

V usage is TRBV6-5 and J usage is TRBJ1-5, with TRBD1 matching over 7 bases. The length of the CDR3 is 13 residues. V shed 5 bases, J shed 6 bases, and the junction held 4 bases outside the gene matches. Germline V lookup: CDR1 MNHEY, CDR2 SVGAGI. CDR3 amino acids: CASSPDRAQPQHF. The CDR3 region has the DNA TGTGCCAGCAGTCCCGACAGGGCTCAGCCCCAGCATTTT.

CDR3 in DNA: TGTGCCAGCAACCGACAGGGAACGAACACCGGGGAGCTGTTTTTT. Translation gives CASNRQGTNTGELFF. This chain links TRBV6-5 with TRBJ2-2; the match to TRBD1 covers 7 bases. The V gene's germline CDR1 is MNHEY and CDR2 SVGAGI. V lost 7 bases, J lost 0 bases, and 5 bases stayed unmatched. The CDR3 consists of 15 residues.

The gene calls are TRBV3-1 (or the pseudogene TRBV3-2) and TRBJ2-7; D is ambiguous. The CDR3 contains 14 residues. In germline, CDR1 is LGHDT, CDR2 YNNKEL (reference sequence). V lost 0 bases, J lost 6 bases, and 12 bases lay in between. CDR3 region: CASSQDISRGEQYF. In DNA, the CDR3 is TGTGCCAGCAGCCAAGATATATCCCGCGGCGAGCAGTACTTC.

This chain connects TRBV7-9 to TRBJ1-2, with 11 bases matching TRBD1. Germline loops: CDR1 SEHNR, CDR2 FQNEAQ (reference sequence). V shed 5 bases and J 4 bases; nucleotides not matched to a gene: 6. This CDR3 spans 15 amino acids. CDR3 DNA sequence: TGTGCCAGCAGCGCTCCGGACAGGGGGCCCTATGGCTACACCTTC. Translated: CASSAPDRGPYGYTF.

Concerning this clone: This sample includes further DNA sequences coding for the same CDR3. The gene calls are TRBV3-1 (or the pseudogene TRBV3-2) and TRBJ2-7; 9 nucleotides match TRBD2. The CDR3 runs 17 residues. V trimming: 1 base; J trimming: 0 bases; junction bases outside the gene matches: 7. Germline CDR1 reads LGHDT; CDR2 reads YNNKEL (reference sequence). The CDR3 sequence: CASSQASSGSSSYEQYF. For the CDR3, the DNA is TGTGCCAGCAGCCAAGCGAGTAGCGGGAGTAGCTCCTACGAGCAGTACTTC.

The chain carries TRBV5-4 and TRBJ2-5; TRBD1 agrees at 7 bases. The V gene's germline CDR1 is SGHNT and CDR2 YYREEE (reference sequence). The CDR3 consists of 15 residues. The V segment lost 4 bases and the J segment 2 bases; nucleotides outside the gene matches: 8. This chain's CDR3 is CASSKVPGQQETQYF. The CDR3 region has the DNA TGTGCCAGCAGCAAGGTTCCGGGACAGCAAGAGACCCAGTACTTC.

V and J are TRBV7-8 and TRBJ2-5; 10 nucleotides agree with TRBD1. Germline V gene lookup returns CDR1 SGHVS and CDR2 FQNEAQ. After removal of 5 bases from V and 1 base from J, the junction contained 10 bases not matched to a gene. This CDR3 spans 17 amino acids. In DNA, the CDR3 is TGTGCCAGCAGCCGGATAGGGGGACAGGGGTTCCAAGAGACCCAGTACTTC. Its protein product is CASSRIGGQGFQETQYF.